The clone carrying this T cell receptor (beta chain) occurred many times. Its antigen is unidentified. The entry originates in a study of T cells after posttransplantation cyclophosphamide. Trimming removed 4 bases from V and 2 bases from J, with 11 bases in between. Looked up from germline, CDR1 is MGHDK and CDR2 is SYGVNS. CDR3 length equals 14 residues. General study findings and limits: Donor CD8+ memory clones often dominated recipient blood repertoires at later times. Recipient CMV seropositivity and CMV reactivation strongly tracked TRB clonality.

A marrow graft followed busulfan-fludarabine conditioning, with cyclophosphamide on days +3 and +4. Repertoires were generated with immunoSEQ multiplex PCR, while TCRdb's copy carries only in-frame clones and drops some. Listed for the sample are roughly 14,000 clones, none seen a single time. This TCR came from a female patient between 35 and 55 years old who received an allogeneic stem cell transplant from a related donor, was CMV-positive, and had no GVHD. Some T cells may be graft donor cells. The material sequenced was PBMCs, taken 1162 days after allogeneic stem cell transplant with posttransplant cyclophosphamide. The J gene is TRBJ1-1, the V gene TRBV25-1; maybe TRBD1 (5 bases). CDR3 nucleotides: TGTGCCAGCAGTGCCTTTGACAGTAACACTGAAGCTTTCTTT. It is translated as CASSAFDSNTEAFF.